These T cell receptor beta chains were read from a single sample in a study of T-cell reconstitution after alpha-beta-depleted transplantation in children. One entry per CDR3 protein results from TCRdb running MiXCR on the PCR reads. The sample carries some 350,000 distinct CDR3 sequences, about 9.4% recorded once. The specimen was PBMCs from the stem cell graft donor, collected from the stem cell graft. The receptors were gathered from a human donor who donated a stem cell graft to a child with acute lymphoblastic leukemia. CDR3s include the opening cysteine and the closing phenylalanine or tryptophan. Each record gives: V gene, J gene, clone size, D gene, CDR3 DNA, CDR3 protein. A D gene is named only where the DNA matches it firmly. Rows give clone size only sometimes, using once, few, many, or a class for an expanded clone.

v_call: TRBV6-2/TRBV6-3
j_call: TRBJ2-2
clone_size: -
d_call: -
cdr3_nt: TGTGCCAGCAGTGCCAGCCTCGGGGAGCTGTTTTTT
cdr3_aa: CASSASLGELFF

v_call: TRBV20-1
j_call: TRBJ2-7
clone_size: few
d_call: -
cdr3_nt: TGCAGTGCAGTAGTGGGAGCCTACGAGCAGTACTTC
cdr3_aa: CSAVVGAYEQYF

v_call: TRBV4-2
j_call: TRBJ2-3
clone_size: many
d_call: TRBD2
cdr3_nt: TGTGCCAGCAGCCAAGCTCTAGCGGGAGTTATCACAGATACGCAGTATTTT
cdr3_aa: CASSQALAGVITDTQYF

v_call: TRBV5-1
j_call: TRBJ2-7
clone_size: -
d_call: TRBD2
cdr3_nt: TGCGCCAGCAGCTATAGCGGGAGCACCACCTACGAGCAGTACTTC
cdr3_aa: CASSYSGSTTYEQYF

v_call: TRBV6-2/TRBV6-3
j_call: TRBJ1-5
clone_size: few
d_call: -
cdr3_nt: TGTGCCAGCAGGGACAGATTGAATCAGCCCCAGCATTTT
cdr3_aa: CASRDRLNQPQHF

v_call: TRBV12-3/TRBV12-4
j_call: TRBJ1-1
clone_size: -
d_call: -
cdr3_nt: TGTGCCAGCAGTTTCCACACTGAAGCTTTCTTT
cdr3_aa: CASSFHTEAFF

v_call: TRBV12-3/TRBV12-4
j_call: TRBJ1-1
clone_size: -
d_call: TRBD1
cdr3_nt: TGTGCCAGCAGCGGACAGGGGCCGGCGGTGTCTGGAGCTTTCTTT
cdr3_aa: CASSGQGPAVSGAFF

v_call: TRBV5-1
j_call: TRBJ2-7
clone_size: few
d_call: TRBD2
cdr3_nt: TGCGCCAGCAGCCTCGGGGGGGACACCGGCTACGAGCAGTACTTC
cdr3_aa: CASSLGGDTGYEQYF

v_call: TRBV29-1
j_call: TRBJ2-7
clone_size: -
d_call: TRBD2
cdr3_nt: TGCAGCGTTGAGGCGGGAGGCGGCGAGCAGTACTTC
cdr3_aa: CSVEAGGGEQYF

v_call: TRBV27
j_call: TRBJ1-5
clone_size: few
d_call: TRBD1
cdr3_nt: TGTGCCAGCAGTTTATCGGGACAGGAACTGATTCAGCCCCAGCATTTT
cdr3_aa: CASSLSGQELIQPQHF

v_call: TRBV20-1
j_call: TRBJ2-7
clone_size: -
d_call: -
cdr3_nt: TGCAGTGCTAGATCCCCGGCTCCAAGCTCCTACGAGCAGTACTTC
cdr3_aa: CSARSPAPSSYEQYF

v_call: TRBV9
j_call: TRBJ2-1
clone_size: -
d_call: TRBD2
cdr3_nt: TGTGCCAGCAGCGTAGAAAGCGGGAGGGACAATGAGCAGTTCTTC
cdr3_aa: CASSVESGRDNEQFF

v_call: TRBV20-1
j_call: TRBJ2-3
clone_size: -
d_call: -
cdr3_nt: TGCAGTGCTAGTCCTACGTATGGAGGGACGGATACGCAGTATTTT
cdr3_aa: CSASPTYGGTDTQYF

v_call: TRBV7-8
j_call: TRBJ1-1
clone_size: many
d_call: -
cdr3_nt: TGTGCCAGCAGCTTAGCGCGTCGACTGAACACTGAAGCTTTCTTT
cdr3_aa: CASSLARRLNTEAFF

v_call: TRBV27
j_call: TRBJ1-2
clone_size: few
d_call: TRBD1
cdr3_nt: TGTGCCAGCAGGAGTAGACAGGGACCGATCTATGGCTACACCTTC
cdr3_aa: CASRSRQGPIYGYTF

v_call: TRBV4-1
j_call: TRBJ1-1
clone_size: -
d_call: -
cdr3_nt: TGCGCCAGCAGCCGAGGGGTTGACACTGAAGCTTTCTTT
cdr3_aa: CASSRGVDTEAFF

v_call: TRBV5-1
j_call: TRBJ1-2
clone_size: -
d_call: TRBD1
cdr3_nt: TGCGCCAGCAGCTTGGTTTACAGGGGGCCCCTCGGCTACACCTTC
cdr3_aa: CASSLVYRGPLGYTF

v_call: TRBV28
j_call: TRBJ2-1
clone_size: -
d_call: -
cdr3_nt: TGTGCCAGCAGCTCGACCCCCCGGAATGAGCAGTTCTTC
cdr3_aa: CASSSTPRNEQFF